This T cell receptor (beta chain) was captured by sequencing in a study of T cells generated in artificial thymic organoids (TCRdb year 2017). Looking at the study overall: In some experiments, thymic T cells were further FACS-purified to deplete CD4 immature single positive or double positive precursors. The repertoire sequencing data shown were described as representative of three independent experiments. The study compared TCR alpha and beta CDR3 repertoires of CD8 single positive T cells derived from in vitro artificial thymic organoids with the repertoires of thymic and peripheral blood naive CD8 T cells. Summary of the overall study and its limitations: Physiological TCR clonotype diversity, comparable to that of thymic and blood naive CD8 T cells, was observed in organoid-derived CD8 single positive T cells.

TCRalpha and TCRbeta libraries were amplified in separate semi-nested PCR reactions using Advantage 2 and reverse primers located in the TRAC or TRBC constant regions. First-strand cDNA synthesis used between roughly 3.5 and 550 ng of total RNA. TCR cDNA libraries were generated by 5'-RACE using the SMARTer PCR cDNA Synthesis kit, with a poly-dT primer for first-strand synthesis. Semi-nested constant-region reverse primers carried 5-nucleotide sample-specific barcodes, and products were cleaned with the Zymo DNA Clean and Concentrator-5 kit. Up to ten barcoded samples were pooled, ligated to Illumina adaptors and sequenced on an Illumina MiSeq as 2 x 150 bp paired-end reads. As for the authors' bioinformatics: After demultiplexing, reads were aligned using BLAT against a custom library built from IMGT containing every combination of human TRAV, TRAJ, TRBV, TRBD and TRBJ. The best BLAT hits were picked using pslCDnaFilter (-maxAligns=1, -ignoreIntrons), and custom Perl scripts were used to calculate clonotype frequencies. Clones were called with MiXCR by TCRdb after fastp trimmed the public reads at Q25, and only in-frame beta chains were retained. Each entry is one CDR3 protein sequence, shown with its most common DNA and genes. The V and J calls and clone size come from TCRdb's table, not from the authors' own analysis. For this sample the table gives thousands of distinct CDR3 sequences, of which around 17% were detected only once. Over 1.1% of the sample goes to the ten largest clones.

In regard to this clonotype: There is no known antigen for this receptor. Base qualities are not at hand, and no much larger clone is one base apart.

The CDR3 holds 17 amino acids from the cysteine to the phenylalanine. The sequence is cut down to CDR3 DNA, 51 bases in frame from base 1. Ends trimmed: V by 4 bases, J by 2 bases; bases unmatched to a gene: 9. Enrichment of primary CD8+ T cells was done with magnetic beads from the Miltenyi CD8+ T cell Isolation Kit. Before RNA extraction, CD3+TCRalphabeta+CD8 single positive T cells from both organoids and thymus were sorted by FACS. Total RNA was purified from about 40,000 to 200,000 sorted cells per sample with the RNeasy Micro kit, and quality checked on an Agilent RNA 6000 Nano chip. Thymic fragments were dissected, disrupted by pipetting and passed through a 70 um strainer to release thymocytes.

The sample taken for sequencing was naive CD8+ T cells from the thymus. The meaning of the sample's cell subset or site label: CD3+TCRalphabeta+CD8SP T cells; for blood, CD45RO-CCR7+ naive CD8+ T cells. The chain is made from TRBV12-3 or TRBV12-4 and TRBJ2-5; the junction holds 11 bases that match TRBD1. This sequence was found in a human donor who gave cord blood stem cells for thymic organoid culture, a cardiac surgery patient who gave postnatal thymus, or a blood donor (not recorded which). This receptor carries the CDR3 CASSSGQGGRWQETQYF. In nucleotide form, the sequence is TGTGCCAGCAGTTCGGGACAGGGGGGCCGCTGGCAAGAGACCCAGTACTTC.